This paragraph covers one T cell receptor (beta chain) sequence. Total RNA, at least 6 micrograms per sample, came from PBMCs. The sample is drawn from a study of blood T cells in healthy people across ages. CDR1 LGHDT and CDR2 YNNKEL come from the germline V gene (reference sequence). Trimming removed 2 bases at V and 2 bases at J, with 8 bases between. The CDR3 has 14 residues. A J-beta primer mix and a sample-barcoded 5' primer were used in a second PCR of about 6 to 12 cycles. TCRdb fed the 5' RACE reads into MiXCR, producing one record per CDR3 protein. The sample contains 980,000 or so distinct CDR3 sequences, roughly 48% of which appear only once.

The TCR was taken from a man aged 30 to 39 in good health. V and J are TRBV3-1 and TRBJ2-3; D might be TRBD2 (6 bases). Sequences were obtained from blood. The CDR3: CASSQSGPTDTQYF. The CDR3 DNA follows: TGTGCCAGCAGCCAAAGCGGGCCCACAGATACGCAGTATTTT.